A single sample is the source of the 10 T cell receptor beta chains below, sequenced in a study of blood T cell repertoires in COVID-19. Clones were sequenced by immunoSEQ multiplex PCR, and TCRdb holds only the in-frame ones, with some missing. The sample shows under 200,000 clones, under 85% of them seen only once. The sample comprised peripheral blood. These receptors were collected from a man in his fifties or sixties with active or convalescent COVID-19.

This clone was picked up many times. The CDR3, as DNA: TGTGCCAGCAGCCCCCGACTAGCGGAAACCTACAATGAGCAGTTCTTC. It translates to CASSPRLAETYNEQFF. The chain recombines TRBV7-3 with TRBJ2-1; 9 positions agree with TRBD2. The germline gives CDR1 SGHTA, CDR2 FQGTGA. Losses at the gene ends were 5 bases for V and 2 bases for J; bases not matched to a gene: 7. The CDR3 has 16 residues. Looking up the rest from reference TRBV7-3 and TRBJ2-1 gives the full variable domain: GAGVSQTPSNKVTEKGKYVELRCDPISGHTALYWYRQSLGQGPEFLIYFQGTGAADDSGLPNDRFFAVRPEGSVSTLKIQRTERGDSAVYLCASSPRLAETYNEQFFGPGTRLTVL.

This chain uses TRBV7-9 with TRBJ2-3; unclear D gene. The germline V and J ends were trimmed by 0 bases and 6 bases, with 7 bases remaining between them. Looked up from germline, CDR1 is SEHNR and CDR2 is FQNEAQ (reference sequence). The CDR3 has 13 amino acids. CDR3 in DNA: TGTGCCAGCAGCTTAGCGCTACAGGATACGCAGTATTTT. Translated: CASSLALQDTQYF.

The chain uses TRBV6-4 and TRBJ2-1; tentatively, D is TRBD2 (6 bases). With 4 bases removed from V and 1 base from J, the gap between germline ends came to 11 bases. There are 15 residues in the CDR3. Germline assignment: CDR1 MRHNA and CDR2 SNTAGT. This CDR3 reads CASSVEGPSYNEQFF. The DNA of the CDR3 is TGTGCCAGCAGTGTGGAGGGACCTTCCTACAATGAGCAGTTCTTC.

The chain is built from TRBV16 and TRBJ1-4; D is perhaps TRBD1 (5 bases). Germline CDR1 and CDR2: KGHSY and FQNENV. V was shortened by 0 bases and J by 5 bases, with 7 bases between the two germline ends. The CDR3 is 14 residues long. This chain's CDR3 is CASSQSRQNEKLFF. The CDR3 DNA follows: TGTGCCAGCAGCCAATCGCGACAGAATGAAAAACTGTTTTTT. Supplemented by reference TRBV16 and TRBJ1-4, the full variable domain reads GEEVAQTPKHLVRGEGQKAKLYCAPIKGHSYVFWYQQVLKNEFKFLISFQNENVFDETGMPKERFSAKCLPNSPCSLEIQATKLEDSAVYFCASSQSRQNEKLFFGSGTQLSVL.

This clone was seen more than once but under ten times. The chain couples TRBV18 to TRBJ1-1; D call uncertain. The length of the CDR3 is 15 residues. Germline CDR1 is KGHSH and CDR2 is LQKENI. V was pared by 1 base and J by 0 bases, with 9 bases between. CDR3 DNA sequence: TGTGCCAGCTCACCACGGGCCTCGGTGAACACTGAAGCTTTCTTT. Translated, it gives CASSPRASVNTEAFF. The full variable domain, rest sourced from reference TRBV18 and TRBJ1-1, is NAGVMQNPRHLVRRRGQEARLRCSPMKGHSHVYWYRQLPEEGLKFMVYLQKENIIDESGMPKERFSAEFPKEGPSILRIQQVVRGDSAAYFCASSPRASVNTEAFFGQGTRLTVV.

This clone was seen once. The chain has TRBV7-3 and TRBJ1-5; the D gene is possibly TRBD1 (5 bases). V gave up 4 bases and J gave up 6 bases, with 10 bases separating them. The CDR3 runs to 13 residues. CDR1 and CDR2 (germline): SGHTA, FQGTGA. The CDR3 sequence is CASSSGIGQPQHF. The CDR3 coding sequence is TGTGCCAGCAGCTCAGGGATCGGTCAGCCCCAGCATTTT. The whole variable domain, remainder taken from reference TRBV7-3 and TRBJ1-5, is GAGVSQTPSNKVTEKGKYVELRCDPISGHTALYWYRQSLGQGPEFLIYFQGTGAADDSGLPNDRFFAVRPEGSVSTLKIQRTERGDSAVYLCASSSGIGQPQHFGDGTRLSIL.

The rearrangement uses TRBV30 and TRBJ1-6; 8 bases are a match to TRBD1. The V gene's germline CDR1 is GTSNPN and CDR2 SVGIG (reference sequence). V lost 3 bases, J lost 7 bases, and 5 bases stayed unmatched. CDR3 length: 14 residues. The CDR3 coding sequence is TGTGCCTGGAGAGAGACAGGGGTGAATTCACCCCTCCACTTT. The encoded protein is CAWRETGVNSPLHF.

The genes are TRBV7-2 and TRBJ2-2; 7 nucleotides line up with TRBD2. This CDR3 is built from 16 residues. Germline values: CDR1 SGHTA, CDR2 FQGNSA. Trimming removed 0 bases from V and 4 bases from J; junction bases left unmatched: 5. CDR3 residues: CASSLALVAGTGELFF. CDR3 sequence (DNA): TGTGCCAGCAGCTTAGCGCTGGTAGCGGGCACCGGGGAGCTGTTTTTT.

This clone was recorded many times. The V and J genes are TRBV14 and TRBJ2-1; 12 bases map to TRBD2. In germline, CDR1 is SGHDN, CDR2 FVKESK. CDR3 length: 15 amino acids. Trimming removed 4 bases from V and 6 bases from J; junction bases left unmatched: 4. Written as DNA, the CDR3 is TGTGCCAGCAGCCCGCTAGCGGGAGGGCTCAATGAGCAGTTCTTC. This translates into CASSPLAGGLNEQFF.

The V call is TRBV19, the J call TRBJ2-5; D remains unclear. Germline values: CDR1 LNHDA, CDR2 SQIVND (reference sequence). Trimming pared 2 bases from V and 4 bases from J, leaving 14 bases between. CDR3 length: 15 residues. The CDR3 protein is CASSIRAFGAETQYF. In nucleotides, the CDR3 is TGTGCCAGTAGTATAAGAGCCTTTGGTGCAGAGACCCAGTACTTC. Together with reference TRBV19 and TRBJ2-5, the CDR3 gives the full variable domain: DGGITQSPKYLFRKEGQNVTLSCEQNLNHDAMYWYRQDPGQGLRLIYYSQIVNDFQKGDIAEGYSVSREKKESFPLTVTSAQKNPTAFYLCASSIRAFGAETQYFGPGTRLLVL.